Listed below are T cell receptor beta chains from one sample, sequenced in a study of blood T cell repertoires in COVID-19. The data were produced by immunoSEQ multiplex PCR, yet TCRdb's version contains in-frame clones alone and is incomplete. The sample yields 150,000 to 250,000 clones, 94% seen once. The sample consisted of peripheral blood. These receptor sequences come from a man younger than 40 with COVID-19, enrolled during active disease. Both conserved end residues are trimmed from each CDR3.

CDR3aa: ASSVSGGPSSYNEQF; v_gene: TRBV10-2; len: 15; j_gene: TRBJ2-1
CDR3aa: SASVGTSPSNEQF; v_gene: TRBV20-1; len: 13; j_gene: TRBJ2-1
CDR3aa: ATHKGQISYEQY; v_gene: TRBV19; len: 12; j_gene: TRBJ2-7
CDR3aa: ASTWGAYEQY; v_gene: TRBV7-9; len: 10; j_gene: TRBJ2-7
CDR3aa: ASSLGGVGSSYEQY; v_gene: TRBV7-9; len: 14; j_gene: TRBJ2-7
CDR3aa: ASRIGRGEKLF; v_gene: TRBV6-5; len: 11; j_gene: TRBJ1-4
CDR3aa: ASSIVGQGEFSPYEQY; v_gene: TRBV19; len: 16; j_gene: TRBJ2-7
CDR3aa: ASSLLAGGTDTQY; v_gene: TRBV11-1; len: 13; j_gene: TRBJ2-3
CDR3aa: AWTRETDPRGLGRGEQF; v_gene: TRBV30; len: 17; j_gene: TRBJ2-1
CDR3aa: ASSLGANTEAF; v_gene: TRBV13; len: 11; j_gene: TRBJ1-1
CDR3aa: SATSGHEQY; v_gene: TRBV20-1; len: 9; j_gene: TRBJ2-7
CDR3aa: ASSPPPRGLYNSPLH; v_gene: TRBV7-2; len: 15; j_gene: TRBJ1-6
CDR3aa: ASSRGQGRSNQPQH; v_gene: TRBV3-1/TRBV3-2; len: 14; j_gene: TRBJ1-5
CDR3aa: ASSGVRGPRTDTQY; v_gene: TRBV6-1; len: 14; j_gene: TRBJ2-3
CDR3aa: ASSTGTVTQPQH; v_gene: TRBV6-5; len: 12; j_gene: TRBJ1-5
CDR3aa: ASSPQDRGDSPLH; v_gene: TRBV18; len: 13; j_gene: TRBJ1-6
CDR3aa: SVEGPGQRSLNTEAF; v_gene: TRBV29-1; len: 15; j_gene: TRBJ1-1
CDR3aa: ASSLLQGPGLETQY; v_gene: TRBV28; len: 14; j_gene: TRBJ2-5
CDR3aa: ASSQGGPPSGNTIY; v_gene: TRBV28; len: 14; j_gene: TRBJ1-3
CDR3aa: ASSELRGGGTGELF; v_gene: TRBV6-1; len: 14; j_gene: TRBJ2-2
CDR3aa: ASNKSPGGREKLF; v_gene: TRBV6-6; len: 13; j_gene: TRBJ1-4
CDR3aa: ATSDRRTGGTEAF; v_gene: TRBV24-1; len: 13; j_gene: TRBJ1-1